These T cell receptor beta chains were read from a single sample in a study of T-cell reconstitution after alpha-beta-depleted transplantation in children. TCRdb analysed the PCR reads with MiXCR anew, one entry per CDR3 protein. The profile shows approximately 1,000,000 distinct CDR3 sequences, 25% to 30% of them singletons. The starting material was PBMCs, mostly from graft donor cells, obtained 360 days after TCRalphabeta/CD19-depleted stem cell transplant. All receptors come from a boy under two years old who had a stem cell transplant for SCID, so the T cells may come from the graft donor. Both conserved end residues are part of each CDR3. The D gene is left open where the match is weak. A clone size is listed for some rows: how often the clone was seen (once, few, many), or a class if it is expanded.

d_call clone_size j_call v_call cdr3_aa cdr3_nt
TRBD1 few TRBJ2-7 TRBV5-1 CASRRDRGIYEQYF TGCGCCAGCAGGCGGGACAGGGGGATTTACGAGCAGTACTTC
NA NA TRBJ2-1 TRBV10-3 CAISESGYGALNEQFF TGTGCCATCAGTGAGTCGGGATACGGGGCCCTGAATGAGCAGTTCTTC
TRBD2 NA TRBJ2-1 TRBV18 CASSPPSGGPRNEQFF TGTGCCAGCTCACCCCCCAGCGGGGGCCCTAGGAATGAGCAGTTCTTC
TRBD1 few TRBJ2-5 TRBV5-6 CASSNRGTGGKETQYF TGTGCCAGCAGCAACCGCGGGACAGGAGGGAAAGAGACCCAGTACTTC
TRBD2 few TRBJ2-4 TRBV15 CATSRDGGEIAKNIQYF TGTGCCACCAGCAGAGACGGGGGGGAAATAGCCAAAAACATTCAGTACTTC
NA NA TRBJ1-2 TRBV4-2 CASSQDSGVAGDYGYTF TGTGCCAGCAGCCAAGATAGTGGAGTGGCAGGGGACTATGGCTACACCTTC
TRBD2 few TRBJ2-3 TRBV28 CASSVAGGGDTQYF TGTGCCAGCAGTGTAGCGGGGGGAGGAGATACGCAGTATTTT
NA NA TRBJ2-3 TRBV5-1 CASSFGHYTDTQYF TGCGCCAGCAGCTTCGGACATTACACAGATACGCAGTATTTT
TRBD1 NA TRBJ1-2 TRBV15 CATQPGQGDYGYTF TGTGCCACCCAGCCGGGACAGGGGGACTATGGCTACACCTTC
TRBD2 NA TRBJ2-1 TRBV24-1 CATSDPGLAGGNEQFF TGTGCCACCAGTGACCCTGGACTAGCGGGGGGCAATGAGCAGTTCTTC
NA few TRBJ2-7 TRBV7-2 CASSRTLYYEQYF TGTGCCAGCAGCCGAACCCTTTACTACGAGCAGTACTTC
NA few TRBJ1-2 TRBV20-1 CSAAGANYGYTF TGCAGTGCTGCAGGCGCTAACTATGGCTACACCTTC
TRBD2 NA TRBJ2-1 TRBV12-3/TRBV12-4 CASSWAGAYNEQFF TGTGCCAGCAGTTGGGCGGGGGCCTACAATGAGCAGTTCTTC
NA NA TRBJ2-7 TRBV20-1 CSARDVQGIGYEQYF TGCAGTGCTAGAGATGTACAAGGGATAGGCTACGAGCAGTACTTC
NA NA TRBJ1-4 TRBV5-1 CASSLGDNEKLFF TGCGCCAGCAGCTTGGGAGATAATGAAAAACTGTTTTTT
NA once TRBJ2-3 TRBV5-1 CASSLAMAAGGSSTDTQYF TGCGCCAGCAGCTTGGCCATGGCAGCTGGGGGGTCTAGCACAGATACGCAGTATTTT
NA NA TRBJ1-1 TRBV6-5 CASSYAENTEAFF TGTGCCAGCAGTTACGCAGAGAACACTGAAGCTTTCTTT
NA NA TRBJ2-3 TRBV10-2 CASTQGPSTDTQYF TGCGCCAGCACCCAGGGCCCTTCCACAGATACGCAGTATTTT
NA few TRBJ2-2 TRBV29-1 CSVGVDWNTGELFF TGCAGCGTGGGAGTGGATTGGAACACCGGGGAGCTGTTTTTT
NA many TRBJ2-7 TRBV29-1 CSAADGSYEQYF TGCAGCGCTGCAGACGGATCCTACGAGCAGTACTTC
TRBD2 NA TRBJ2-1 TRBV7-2 CASSPGLAGGPSF TGTGCCAGCAGCCCCGGACTAGCGGGGGGGCCGAGCTTC
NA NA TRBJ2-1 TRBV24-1 CATSDSGRYNEQFF TGTGCCACCAGTGATTCGGGGAGGTACAATGAGCAGTTCTTC
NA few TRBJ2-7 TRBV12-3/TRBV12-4 CASSLARASSYEQYF TGTGCCAGCAGTTTAGCGCGGGCGAGCTCCTACGAGCAGTACTTC
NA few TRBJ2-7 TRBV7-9 CASSLALGTNYEQYF TGTGCCAGCAGCTTAGCCCTCGGGACAAACTACGAGCAGTACTTC
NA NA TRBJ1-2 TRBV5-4 CASSLEVKNYGYTF TGTGCCAGCAGCTTGGAGGTTAAGAACTATGGCTACACCTTC
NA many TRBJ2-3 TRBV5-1 CASSSGATDTQYF TGCGCCAGCAGCTCTGGGGCAACAGATACGCAGTATTTT
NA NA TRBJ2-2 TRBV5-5 CASSLEGGTYTGELFF TGTGCCAGCAGCTTGGAGGGGGGGACCTACACCGGGGAGCTGTTTTTT
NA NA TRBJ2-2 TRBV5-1 CASRPTGESNTGELFF TGCGCCAGCCGACCGACGGGGGAGTCGAACACCGGGGAGCTGTTTTTT
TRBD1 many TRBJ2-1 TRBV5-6 CASSSPPGQKYNEQFF TGTGCCAGCAGCTCTCCTCCGGGACAGAAGTACAATGAGCAGTTCTTC
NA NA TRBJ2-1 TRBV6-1 CASSAPIGSSYNEQFF TGTGCCAGCAGTGCACCTATCGGGAGCTCCTACAATGAGCAGTTCTTC
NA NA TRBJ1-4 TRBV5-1 CASSFVQGQNEKLFF TGCGCCAGCAGCTTTGTCCAGGGGCAAAATGAAAAACTGTTTTTT
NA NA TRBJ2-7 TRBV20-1 CSARPPLAPSYEQYF TGCAGTGCTAGACCTCCTCTAGCGCCCTCCTACGAGCAGTACTTC
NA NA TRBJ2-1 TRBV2 CASSESQGTGVGNEQFF TGTGCCAGCAGTGAGAGCCAGGGGACGGGGGTGGGCAATGAGCAGTTCTTC
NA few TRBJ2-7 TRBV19 CASSIQGPAYEQYF TGTGCCAGTAGTATACAGGGGCCCGCCTACGAGCAGTACTTC
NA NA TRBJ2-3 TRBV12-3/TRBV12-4 CATSRGFSTDTQYF TGTGCCACCAGTCGAGGGTTTAGCACAGATACGCAGTATTTT
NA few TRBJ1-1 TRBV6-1 CASSKTDTNTEAFF TGTGCCAGCAGTAAGACGGACACCAACACTGAAGCTTTCTTT
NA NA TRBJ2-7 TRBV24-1 CATSDPGHPLEQYF TGTGCCACCAGTGACCCGGGCCATCCCCTGGAGCAGTACTTC
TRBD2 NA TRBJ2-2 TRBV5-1 CASSLGLAGGPDTGELFF TGCGCCAGCAGCCTCGGACTAGCGGGGGGGCCGGACACCGGGGAGCTGTTTTTT
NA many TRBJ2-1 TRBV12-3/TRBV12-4 CASSPRGGSSYNEQFF TGTGCCAGCAGTCCCCGGGGAGGCAGCTCCTACAATGAGCAGTTCTTC
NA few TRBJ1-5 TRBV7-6 CASSPAGTISNQPQHF TGTGCCAGCAGCCCAGCCGGCACAATTAGCAATCAGCCCCAGCATTTT
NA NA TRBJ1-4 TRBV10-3 CAISEGSTNEKLFF TGTGCCATCAGTGAAGGATCAACTAATGAAAAACTGTTTTTT
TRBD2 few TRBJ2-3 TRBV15 CATSRDEVLAGHTDTQYF TGTGCCACCAGCAGAGATGAGGTCCTAGCGGGGCACACAGATACGCAGTATTTT
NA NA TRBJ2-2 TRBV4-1 CASSQAAGELFF TGCGCCAGCAGCCAAGCGGCCGGGGAGCTGTTTTTT
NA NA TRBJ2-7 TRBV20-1 CSASQDTYEQYF TGCAGTGCTAGCCAGGACACCTACGAGCAGTACTTC
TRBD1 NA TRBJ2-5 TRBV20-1 CSAQDRGRGETQYF TGCAGTGCTCAAGACAGGGGTAGAGGAGAGACCCAGTACTTC
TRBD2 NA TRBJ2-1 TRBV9 CASSEMAGGYNEQFF TGTGCCAGCAGCGAGATGGCGGGGGGCTACAATGAGCAGTTCTTC
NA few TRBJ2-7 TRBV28 CASSFEEGYEQYF TGTGCCAGCAGTTTTGAGGAGGGCTACGAGCAGTACTTC
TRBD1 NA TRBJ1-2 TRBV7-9 CASSPQGPRDYGYTF TGTGCCAGCAGTCCACAGGGGCCGAGGGACTATGGCTACACCTTC